Listed below are T cell receptor beta chains from one sample, sequenced in a study of cytomegalovirus exposure and HLA in healthy donors. Data came from immunoSEQ multiplex PCR; TCRdb stores just in-frame clones and leaves some out. This sample has about 150,000 clones; 82% occur once, and the top ten carry about 6.4%. What was sequenced was PBMCs. These receptors were taken from a woman in her fifties or sixties in good health and CMV-seropositive. Each CDR3 is given with its conserved first and last residue. Fields, in order: D gene, clone size, V gene, J gene, CDR3 DNA, CDR3 protein. D genes are given only for firm matches. Expanded clones are given a class, and other clones once, few, many or no size at all.

d_call: TRBD2
clone_size: few
v_call: TRBV29-1
j_call: TRBJ2-7
cdr3_nt: TGCAGCATCCGGACTAGCGGGGATTACGAGCAGTACTTC
cdr3_aa: CSIRTSGDYEQYF

d_call: TRBD1
clone_size: .
v_call: TRBV7-9
j_call: TRBJ2-7
cdr3_nt: TGTGCCAGCAGCTTAGTGGCGGGACAGGGTGAAATTAGCTACGAGCAGTACTTC
cdr3_aa: CASSLVAGQGEISYEQYF

d_call: .
clone_size: .
v_call: TRBV5-1
j_call: TRBJ1-6
cdr3_nt: TGCGCCAGCAGCTTCCAACAGGGCAGCTCCTATAATTCACCCCTCCACTTT
cdr3_aa: CASSFQQGSSYNSPLHF

d_call: .
clone_size: .
v_call: TRBV6-5
j_call: TRBJ1-1
cdr3_nt: TGTGCCAGCAGTTACGGACACCTGAACACTGAAGCTTTCTTT
cdr3_aa: CASSYGHLNTEAFF

d_call: .
clone_size: .
v_call: TRBV5-3
j_call: TRBJ2-3
cdr3_nt: TGTGCCAGAAGCCAACTCAGCACAGATACGCAGTATTTT
cdr3_aa: CARSQLSTDTQYF

d_call: TRBD1
clone_size: .
v_call: TRBV11-2
j_call: TRBJ1-5
cdr3_nt: TGTGCCAGCAGCCCTAACGACAGGGCAGGTCAGCCCCAGCATTTT
cdr3_aa: CASSPNDRAGQPQHF

d_call: .
clone_size: .
v_call: TRBV29-1
j_call: TRBJ1-2
cdr3_nt: TGCAGCGTTGAACAGATCTATGGCTACACCTTC
cdr3_aa: CSVEQIYGYTF

d_call: .
clone_size: .
v_call: TRBV7-8
j_call: TRBJ2-2
cdr3_nt: TGTGCCAGCAGCTTAGAACGAGGGAACGCGGGGCCGAACACCGGGGAGCTGTTTTTT
cdr3_aa: CASSLERGNAGPNTGELFF

d_call: .
clone_size: few
v_call: TRBV6-1
j_call: TRBJ1-1
cdr3_nt: TGTGCCAGCAGTGAAGCTTGGGGGCAGGCTGAAGCTTTCTTT
cdr3_aa: CASSEAWGQAEAFF

d_call: TRBD1
clone_size: .
v_call: TRBV2
j_call: TRBJ2-7
cdr3_nt: TGTGCCAGCAGTGAAGTAGGAAGACAGGGTGGATACGAGCAGTACTTC
cdr3_aa: CASSEVGRQGGYEQYF

d_call: .
clone_size: .
v_call: TRBV6-5
j_call: TRBJ2-5
cdr3_nt: TGTGCCAGCAGTTACGGGGGGGGGCAGGGAGAGACCCAGTACTTC
cdr3_aa: CASSYGGGQGETQYF

d_call: .
clone_size: .
v_call: TRBV9
j_call: TRBJ1-1
cdr3_nt: TGTGCCAGCAGCGTTGGGGATTCGCAGGGGTTGAACACTGAAGCTTTCTTT
cdr3_aa: CASSVGDSQGLNTEAFF

d_call: .
clone_size: .
v_call: TRBV5-1
j_call: TRBJ2-7
cdr3_nt: TGCGCCAGCAGCCCCGAGAGAGGGTTCGACGAGCAGTACTTC
cdr3_aa: CASSPERGFDEQYF

d_call: .
clone_size: .
v_call: TRBV11-2
j_call: TRBJ1-4
cdr3_nt: TGTGCCAGCAGCCTATTCCCGAACACAGGGAAGGCTAATGAAAAACTGTTTTTT
cdr3_aa: CASSLFPNTGKANEKLFF

d_call: TRBD1
clone_size: .
v_call: TRBV30
j_call: TRBJ1-6
cdr3_nt: TGTGCCTGGAGTGTCCGGACAGGGCGAGATAATTCACCCCTCCACTTT
cdr3_aa: CAWSVRTGRDNSPLHF

d_call: .
clone_size: few
v_call: TRBV6-4
j_call: TRBJ2-4
cdr3_nt: TGTGCCAGCGGGAGCAGAGTGAAAAACATTCAGTACTTC
cdr3_aa: CASGSRVKNIQYF

d_call: .
clone_size: .
v_call: TRBV19
j_call: TRBJ1-5
cdr3_nt: TGTGCCAGTAAAGATACAGGGAGAATTCAGCCCCAGCATTTT
cdr3_aa: CASKDTGRIQPQHF

d_call: .
clone_size: .
v_call: TRBV5-1
j_call: TRBJ2-1
cdr3_nt: TGCGCCAGCAGCCGCGGGGCAGGGCTTTACAATGAGCAGTTCTTC
cdr3_aa: CASSRGAGLYNEQFF

d_call: .
clone_size: .
v_call: TRBV19
j_call: TRBJ1-1
cdr3_nt: TGTGCCAGTAGTATAGTCGGCGGAACTGAAGCTTTCTTT
cdr3_aa: CASSIVGGTEAFF

d_call: TRBD1
clone_size: .
v_call: TRBV7-9
j_call: TRBJ1-1
cdr3_nt: TGTGCCAGCAGGGCTGGACAGGCCGGTCTCACTGAAGCTTTCTTT
cdr3_aa: CASRAGQAGLTEAFF

d_call: TRBD1
clone_size: .
v_call: TRBV5-6
j_call: TRBJ1-1
cdr3_nt: TGTGCCAGCACGACAGGGTCTCTTGAAGCTTTCTTT
cdr3_aa: CASTTGSLEAFF

d_call: TRBD1
clone_size: .
v_call: TRBV2
j_call: TRBJ1-1
cdr3_nt: TGTGCCAGCAGAGGACAGGGGATGAACACTGAAGCTTTCTTT
cdr3_aa: CASRGQGMNTEAFF

d_call: .
clone_size: .
v_call: TRBV7-9
j_call: TRBJ1-5
cdr3_nt: TGTGCCAGCAGCCGTGGGAGTCAGCCCCAGCATTTT
cdr3_aa: CASSRGSQPQHF

d_call: .
clone_size: few
v_call: TRBV2
j_call: TRBJ1-2
cdr3_nt: TGTGCCAGCAGTGATGACTCGTCGCGGGGCTACACCTTC
cdr3_aa: CASSDDSSRGYTF

d_call: TRBD1
clone_size: .
v_call: TRBV6-5
j_call: TRBJ1-6
cdr3_nt: TGTGCCAGCCAGCGGACAGGGGAAAGTTCACCCCTCCACTTT
cdr3_aa: CASQRTGESSPLHF

d_call: TRBD1
clone_size: once
v_call: TRBV18
j_call: TRBJ2-7
cdr3_nt: TGTGCCAGCTCACCGGACAGGAGCTACGAGCAGTACTTC
cdr3_aa: CASSPDRSYEQYF

d_call: TRBD1
clone_size: .
v_call: TRBV6-6
j_call: TRBJ1-5
cdr3_nt: TGTGCCAGCAGTTACTCAGGGGGCGATCAGCCCCAGCATTTT
cdr3_aa: CASSYSGGDQPQHF

d_call: TRBD1
clone_size: .
v_call: TRBV27
j_call: TRBJ1-4
cdr3_nt: TGTGCCGCGGGGACAGGGCGAGGCGAAAAACTGTTTTTT
cdr3_aa: CAAGTGRGEKLFF

d_call: TRBD2
clone_size: .
v_call: TRBV28
j_call: TRBJ2-3
cdr3_nt: TGTGCCAGCAGACTTGGGACTAGCGGGGGGCAGGATACGCAGTATTTT
cdr3_aa: CASRLGTSGGQDTQYF

d_call: .
clone_size: .
v_call: TRBV5-1
j_call: TRBJ2-7
cdr3_nt: TGCGCCAGCAGCCCAGGGATCCCCTCCCGGGAGCAGTACTTC
cdr3_aa: CASSPGIPSREQYF

d_call: .
clone_size: .
v_call: TRBV14
j_call: TRBJ1-2
cdr3_nt: TGTGCCAGCAGCCAACACACAGGGTTGGGGGGCTACACCTTC
cdr3_aa: CASSQHTGLGGYTF

d_call: TRBD2
clone_size: .
v_call: TRBV7-2
j_call: TRBJ2-3
cdr3_nt: TGTGCCAGCAGCTTAGAGCGCTCGGACGCGGGAGGTACGCAGTATTTT
cdr3_aa: CASSLERSDAGGTQYF

d_call: .
clone_size: .
v_call: TRBV28
j_call: TRBJ2-1
cdr3_nt: TGTGCCAGCAAACCTAGCGAGTACAATGAGCAGTTCTTC
cdr3_aa: CASKPSEYNEQFF

d_call: .
clone_size: .
v_call: TRBV27
j_call: TRBJ2-1
cdr3_nt: TGTGCCAGCAGTTTAGGTGCAGGGGACAATGAGCAGTTCTTC
cdr3_aa: CASSLGAGDNEQFF

d_call: .
clone_size: .
v_call: TRBV5-6
j_call: TRBJ1-2
cdr3_nt: TGTGCCAGCAGCTTGGTCGTGGGTGGGCCCTTTCTTGGCTACACCTTC
cdr3_aa: CASSLVVGGPFLGYTF

d_call: .
clone_size: .
v_call: TRBV28
j_call: TRBJ1-2
cdr3_nt: TGTGCCAGCAGTTTCGCCCGGGACAATGACTATGGCTACACCTTC
cdr3_aa: CASSFARDNDYGYTF

d_call: .
clone_size: .
v_call: TRBV29-1
j_call: TRBJ1-4
cdr3_nt: TGCAGCGTGGGACTGAGGCTGGCTAATGAAAAACTGTTTTTT
cdr3_aa: CSVGLRLANEKLFF

d_call: .
clone_size: once
v_call: TRBV14
j_call: TRBJ1-2
cdr3_nt: TGTGCCAGCAGCCCTAAGAAGACAGGCTATGGCTACACCTTC
cdr3_aa: CASSPKKTGYGYTF

d_call: TRBD1
clone_size: .
v_call: TRBV6-5
j_call: TRBJ1-5
cdr3_nt: TGTGCCAGAAGGACCGGGACAGATCAGCCCCAGCATTTT
cdr3_aa: CARRTGTDQPQHF

d_call: .
clone_size: .
v_call: TRBV7-2
j_call: TRBJ1-2
cdr3_nt: TGTGCCAGCAGCTCAACCGCTGGCGGCTACACCTTC
cdr3_aa: CASSSTAGGYTF

d_call: TRBD1
clone_size: .
v_call: TRBV19
j_call: TRBJ2-7
cdr3_nt: TGTGCCAGTAGTATCAGGGGGAGCGAGCAGTACTTC
cdr3_aa: CASSIRGSEQYF

d_call: .
clone_size: .
v_call: TRBV12-5
j_call: TRBJ1-2
cdr3_nt: TGTGCTAGTGGTTTCGGGGATCGAAACTATGGCTACACCTTC
cdr3_aa: CASGFGDRNYGYTF

d_call: TRBD1
clone_size: once
v_call: TRBV5-1
j_call: TRBJ1-1
cdr3_nt: TGCGCCAGCAGCTTACAGGGGGGCTTTGGGGCTGAAGCTTTCTTT
cdr3_aa: CASSLQGGFGAEAFF

d_call: TRBD2
clone_size: .
v_call: TRBV4-1
j_call: TRBJ2-4
cdr3_nt: TGCGCCAGCAGCCAAGATCCCGGACTAGCGGGGGTAGCCAAAAACATTCAGTACTTC
cdr3_aa: CASSQDPGLAGVAKNIQYF

d_call: TRBD1
clone_size: .
v_call: TRBV11-2
j_call: TRBJ2-7
cdr3_nt: TGTGCCAGCAGCCAACAGGGGGCCCACGAGCAGTACTTC
cdr3_aa: CASSQQGAHEQYF

d_call: TRBD1
clone_size: .
v_call: TRBV29-1
j_call: TRBJ2-7
cdr3_nt: TGCAGCGTTCAACCAACAGGGGGGAACGAGCAGTACTTC
cdr3_aa: CSVQPTGGNEQYF

d_call: TRBD2
clone_size: .
v_call: TRBV9
j_call: TRBJ2-3
cdr3_nt: TGTGCCAGCAGCGTAGGACTAGCGGGGGTCACAGATACGCAGTATTTT
cdr3_aa: CASSVGLAGVTDTQYF

d_call: TRBD2
clone_size: .
v_call: TRBV6-1
j_call: TRBJ2-7
cdr3_nt: TGTGCCAGCAGTGGGGCTAGCGGGGACAGAAACTACGAGCAGTACTTC
cdr3_aa: CASSGASGDRNYEQYF

d_call: .
clone_size: few
v_call: TRBV7-2
j_call: TRBJ2-1
cdr3_nt: TGTGCCAGCAGCCGCCCCGGGGACTCCTACAATGAGCAGTTCTTC
cdr3_aa: CASSRPGDSYNEQFF

d_call: .
clone_size: once
v_call: TRBV14
j_call: TRBJ2-1
cdr3_nt: TGTGCCAGCAGCCTACTAGGGAGCTCCTACAATGAGCAGTTCTTC
cdr3_aa: CASSLLGSSYNEQFF

d_call: TRBD2
clone_size: once
v_call: TRBV2
j_call: TRBJ2-7
cdr3_nt: TGTGCCAGCAGTGACCGCGGGGGAACCAGATACGAGCAGTACTTC
cdr3_aa: CASSDRGGTRYEQYF

d_call: .
clone_size: .
v_call: TRBV10-2
j_call: TRBJ1-6
cdr3_nt: TGCGCCAGCAGCGGACAGTCCCCTTCTTATAATTCACCCCTCCACTTT
cdr3_aa: CASSGQSPSYNSPLHF

d_call: .
clone_size: .
v_call: TRBV4-3
j_call: TRBJ1-1
cdr3_nt: TGCGCCAGCAGCCAAGAGAGGGTGAACACTGAAGCTTTCTTT
cdr3_aa: CASSQERVNTEAFF

d_call: TRBD1
clone_size: .
v_call: TRBV11-2
j_call: TRBJ2-2
cdr3_nt: TGTGCCAGCAGCTTAGGACAGGGGACCGGGGAGCTGTTTTTT
cdr3_aa: CASSLGQGTGELFF

d_call: TRBD1
clone_size: once
v_call: TRBV5-1
j_call: TRBJ2-7
cdr3_nt: TGCGCCAGCAGCTTGTGGGGGTCGGGACAGGGGCGCTTCTACGAGCAGTACTTC
cdr3_aa: CASSLWGSGQGRFYEQYF

d_call: TRBD1
clone_size: .
v_call: TRBV28
j_call: TRBJ1-2
cdr3_nt: TGTGCCAGCAACGGGGCCGGGACAGGGAATCTAAGTCCCGGCTACACCTTC
cdr3_aa: CASNGAGTGNLSPGYTF

d_call: .
clone_size: .
v_call: TRBV11-2
j_call: TRBJ1-6
cdr3_nt: TGTGCCAGCAGCCCTCAGGGCTCCTATAATTCACCCCTCCACTTT
cdr3_aa: CASSPQGSYNSPLHF

d_call: TRBD2
clone_size: .
v_call: TRBV19
j_call: TRBJ2-1
cdr3_nt: TGTGCCAGTCCGATAGTCACTAGCGATAGGGATGACAATGAGCAGTTCTTC
cdr3_aa: CASPIVTSDRDDNEQFF

d_call: .
clone_size: .
v_call: TRBV21-1
j_call: TRBJ1-5
cdr3_nt: TGTGCCAGCAGCAAATCGCGGCGCAATCAGCCCCAGCATTTT
cdr3_aa: CASSKSRRNQPQHF